This section outlines one T cell receptor beta chain sequence together with its context. The CDR3 loop spans 19 amino acids. V was clipped by 4 bases and J by 6 bases; unmatched bases: 18. CDR1 SGDLS and CDR2 YYNGEE come from the germline V gene. The data belong to a study of cytomegalovirus exposure and HLA in healthy donors. The PCR made use of 60 Vbeta and 13 Jbeta primers. Profiled with immunoSEQ multiplex PCR; TCRdb holds only in-frame clones, not every one. There are tens of thousands of clones in the sample; around 80% occur only once, and about 7.1% lies in the top ten. The clonotype originates from a woman aged 25 to 45 in good health and CMV-seropositive. Sequenced input: PBMCs. The chain joins TRBV9 to TRBJ2-3, with 12 bases aligning to TRBD2. CDR3 sequence reads: CASSPRTSGMFHSSDTQYF. In nucleotides, the CDR3 is TGTGCCAGCAGCCCCCGGACTAGCGGGATGTTTCACTCATCGGATACGCAGTATTTT.